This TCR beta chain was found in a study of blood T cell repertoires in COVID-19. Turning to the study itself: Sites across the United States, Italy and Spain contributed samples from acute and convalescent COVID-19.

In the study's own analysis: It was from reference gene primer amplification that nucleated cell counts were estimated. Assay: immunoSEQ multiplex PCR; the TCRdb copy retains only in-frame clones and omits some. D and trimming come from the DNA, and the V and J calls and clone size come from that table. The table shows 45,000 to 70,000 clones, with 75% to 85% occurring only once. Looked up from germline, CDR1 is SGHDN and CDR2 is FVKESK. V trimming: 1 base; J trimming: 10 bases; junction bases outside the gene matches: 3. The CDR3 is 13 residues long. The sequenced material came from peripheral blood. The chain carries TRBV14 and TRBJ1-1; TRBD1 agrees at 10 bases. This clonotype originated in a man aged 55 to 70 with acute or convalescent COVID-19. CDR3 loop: CASSQGTGGLAFF. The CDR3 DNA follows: TGTGCCAGCAGCCAAGGGACAGGGGGTTTAGCTTTCTTT.